A selection of T cell receptor beta chains follows, all from one sample in a study of T-cell reconstitution after alpha-beta-depleted transplantation in children. TCRdb itself ran the PCR reads through MiXCR, one entry per CDR3 protein. The repertoire has roughly 200,000 distinct CDR3 sequences, about a tenth of them found once; the top ten carry over 25%. Specimen: PBMCs, collected before TCRalphabeta/CD19-depleted stem cell transplant. The origin of the receptors is a child less than two years old with acute myeloid leukemia, due to receive a stem cell transplant. Both conserved end residues are part of each CDR3. The D gene is left open where the match is weak. Size tells how often a clone was seen (once, few, many) or the class of an expanded clone, and some rows leave it out.

DNA	CDR3	J	size	D	V
TGTGCCAGCAGCCAAGGACTAGCGGGGGTTTACGAGCAGTACTTC	CASSQGLAGVYEQYF	TRBJ2-7	many	TRBD2	TRBV3-1
TGCAGCGTTGTTGACTTCCAAGAGACCCAGTACTTC	CSVVDFQETQYF	TRBJ2-5	many	-	TRBV29-1
TGCAGCGTTTATGGGGGCCAAGAGACCCAGTACTTC	CSVYGGQETQYF	TRBJ2-5	many	-	TRBV29-1
TGTGCCAGCAGTTCCACCGGACTAGCGGGGAACACCGGGGAGCTGTTTTTT	CASSSTGLAGNTGELFF	TRBJ2-2	many	TRBD2	TRBV6-5
TGTGCCAGCAGTTTGGCCTCGAGAGCTTTCAATGAGCAGTTCTTC	CASSLASRAFNEQFF	TRBJ2-1	-	-	TRBV28
TGTGCCAGCAGCGGGTCCGGGATAGTCACAGATACGCAGTATTTT	CASSGSGIVTDTQYF	TRBJ2-3	many	-	TRBV7-9
TGTGCCAGCAGCTTAGTGGCGTCCACACCCCTCCACTTT	CASSLVASTPLHF	TRBJ1-6	many	-	TRBV11-1
TGCGCCAGCAGCTTGTCCCTAGCGGGAGGGTTTTCTGGTAATGAGCAGTTCTTC	CASSLSLAGGFSGNEQFF	TRBJ2-1	many	TRBD2	TRBV5-1
TGCGCCAGCAGCCAAGATGCAGCGGGAGGTTGGGATACGCAGTATTTT	CASSQDAAGGWDTQYF	TRBJ2-3	many	TRBD2	TRBV4-3
TGCAGTGCTAGAGCCCCCGACGGGGGAGGGGAGACCCAGTACTTC	CSARAPDGGGETQYF	TRBJ2-5	many	TRBD2	TRBV20-1
TGCGCCAGCAGCAGTTCCGGGACAGGCGCCATCTATGGCTACACCTTC	CASSSSGTGAIYGYTF	TRBJ1-2	many	TRBD1	TRBV5-1
TGTGCCAGCATGGGTAGCGGGAGGTACAATGAGCAGTTCTTC	CASMGSGRYNEQFF	TRBJ2-1	-	TRBD2	TRBV2
TGCAGCGTTGAGGACAGGGGGATGGAGCGCAATCAGCCCCAGCATTTT	CSVEDRGMERNQPQHF	TRBJ1-5	many	TRBD1	TRBV29-1
TGTGCCAGCAGGCAGACGGTGAACACTGAAGCTTTCTTT	CASRQTVNTEAFF	TRBJ1-1	many	-	TRBV12-3/TRBV12-4
TGTGCCACCAGCAGAGATCGGTACAGTAGTTATAGCAATCAGCCCCAGCATTTT	CATSRDRYSSYSNQPQHF	TRBJ1-5	-	-	TRBV15
TGTGCCAGCAGCCTGGACACGGGGTGGCAGACCCAGTACTTC	CASSLDTGWQTQYF	TRBJ2-5	few	-	TRBV11-2
TGCAGTGCTGTACAGGGTAGCTCTGGAAACACCATATATTTT	CSAVQGSSGNTIYF	TRBJ1-3	many	-	TRBV20-1
TGTGCCATCAGGGATAACCTATTGGAGACCCAGTACTTC	CAIRDNLLETQYF	TRBJ2-5	many	-	TRBV10-3
TGTGCCAGCAGCTTGGGACATGGAAACACCATATATTTT	CASSLGHGNTIYF	TRBJ1-3	many	-	TRBV5-6
TGTGCCAGCAGCCTAGCTGCTAGCACAGATACGCAGTATTTT	CASSLAASTDTQYF	TRBJ2-3	many	-	TRBV7-9
TGTGCCAGCAGCCACGGGGGCTACGAGCAGTACTTC	CASSHGGYEQYF	TRBJ2-7	-	-	TRBV4-2
TGTGCCAGCAGTGTAGGGGAGCTGAACACTGAAGCTTTCTTT	CASSVGELNTEAFF	TRBJ1-1	many	-	TRBV2
TGCAGCGTCTTATCAGGGGACACTGAAGCTTTCTTT	CSVLSGDTEAFF	TRBJ1-1	many	-	TRBV29-1
TGTGCCAGCAGCTCCACAGGGGGTAAAGAGCAGTTCTTC	CASSSTGGKEQFF	TRBJ2-1	few	TRBD1	TRBV7-9
TGTGCCAGCAGTTCCGGACCAACAGGGACCCAGTACTTC	CASSSGPTGTQYF	TRBJ2-5	many	-	TRBV28
TGTGCCTGGACCACCGGACAGAATAGCAATCAGCCCCAGCATTTT	CAWTTGQNSNQPQHF	TRBJ1-5	many	-	TRBV30
TGTGCCAGCAGCGCATCTAGCTCCCTTCAAAACATTCAGTACTTC	CASSASSSLQNIQYF	TRBJ2-4	many	-	TRBV9
TGCGCCAGCAGCTGGGGGGGACAGTACAATGAGCAGTTCTTC	CASSWGGQYNEQFF	TRBJ2-1	-	-	TRBV5-1
TGCAGTGCTAGAGCCCCCGGGACAGTCTACGAGCAGTACTTC	CSARAPGTVYEQYF	TRBJ2-7	many	TRBD1	TRBV20-1
TGCGCCAGCAGCTTGGCACGTAGCTCCTACAATGAGCAGTTCTTC	CASSLARSSYNEQFF	TRBJ2-1	many	-	TRBV5-1
TGCGCCAGCAGCTTGGCCCCGCTGACAGGGAATCAGCCCCAGCATTTT	CASSLAPLTGNQPQHF	TRBJ1-5	many	TRBD1	TRBV5-1
TGTGCCAGCAGCTTACGAGGAGTATATGAGACCCAGTACTTC	CASSLRGVYETQYF	TRBJ2-5	-	-	TRBV7-6